The text below deals with one TCR beta chain. Different DNA sequences within this sample yield the same CDR3. Germline CDR1 and CDR2: SEHNR and FQNEAQ (reference sequence). The V end lost 1 base, the J end lost 2 bases, and 5 bases lay between the germline ends. The CDR3 loop spans 13 amino acids. Clones were read by immunoSEQ multiplex PCR, and TCRdb kept only the in-frame ones, dropping some. The table has about 960,000 clones, 76% seen once; the top ten hold roughly 1.5%. Memory CD4+ cells were the fraction left after CD45RA+ naive selection. This sample is drawn from a study of shared clonotypes between healthy human individuals.

The clonotype was recovered from a young man in good health. The chain couples TRBV7-9 to TRBJ2-5; no clear D gene. What was sequenced was memory CD4+ T cells sorted from blood. Subset denoted: CD45RA-negative fraction. The CDR3 loop reads CASSLGNQETQYF. The CDR3 DNA reads as TGTGCCAGCAGCTTAGGGAATCAAGAGACCCAGTACTTC.